This T cell receptor (beta chain) was profiled in a study of regulatory T cells in long-lasting Graves disease. To make TCR beta libraries, researchers used iRepertoire HTBI primers and Arm-PCR of CDR3 regions. A single record per CDR3 protein comes from TCRdb applying MiXCR to the multiplex PCR reads. The table lists 580,000 or so distinct CDR3 sequences, around 15% of them singletons. Time point of the sample: newly diagnosed GD, antithyroid drugs for less than 3 months. Making the TCR library involved RNA that had been extracted from PBMCs. CDR3 length equals 16 residues. J was trimmed by 0 bases and V by 5 bases; bases with no gene match: 8. Germline V gene sequence: CDR1 SGHVS, CDR2 FNYEAQ. The same specimen was also included in a second study, on T cells in Graves' hyperthyroidism and ophthalmopathy.

This sample comprised peripheral blood mononuclear cells (PBMCs), obtained at new diagnosis, from a patient treated with antithyroid drugs. The receptor comes from a man between 18 and 29 years old with Graves disease. The chain combines TRBV7-6 with TRBJ2-7; 9 bases agree with TRBD1. CDR3 in amino acids: CASSPGTGPSSYEQYF. In DNA, the CDR3 is TGTGCCAGCAGCCCAGGGACAGGGCCAAGCTCCTACGAGCAGTACTTC.